One sample yielded the 3 T cell receptor beta chains listed below, sequenced in a study of T cells in tumors after PD-1 blockade. Method: immunoSEQ multiplex PCR; TCRdb's copy keeps in-frame clones and lacks some. The profile shows 20,000 to 25,000 clones, around 80% of them singletons. The sample here was PBMCs, taken before anti-PD-1 treatment. The receptors derive from a human donor with basal cell carcinoma.

CDR3: CASSQDRGFNEKLFF. CDR3 DNA sequence: TGCGCCAGCAGCCAAGATCGAGGGTTTAATGAAAAACTGTTTTTT. The chain recombines TRBV4-3 with TRBJ1-4; no clear D. Germline assignment: CDR1 LGHNA and CDR2 YSLEER. There are 15 residues in the CDR3. V lost 0 bases, J lost 4 bases, and 9 bases lay in between.

The chain uses TRBV10-2 and TRBJ2-3, with TRBD2 as a possible D gene (6 bases). The V gene's germline CDR1 is WSHSY and CDR2 SAAADI. Trimming left V 6 bases short and J 6 bases short, with 19 bases between. The CDR3 length is 15 residues. The CDR3 sequence: CASRNPGLGMDTQYF. In nucleotides, the CDR3 is TGCGCCAGCAGGAATCCGGGACTCGGGATGGATACGCAGTATTTT.

In this sample, this clone turned up a few times. V gene TRBV15 combines with J gene TRBJ2-1; unclear D gene. V lost 6 bases, J lost 2 bases, and 11 bases lay in between. Germline loops: CDR1 LNHNV, CDR2 YYDKDF (reference sequence). The CDR3 has 14 residues. Written as DNA, the CDR3 is TGTGCCACCAGTCTACCTACCCCCTACAATGAGCAGTTCTTC. As protein: CATSLPTPYNEQFF. The full variable domain, rest sourced from reference TRBV15 and TRBJ2-1, is DAMVIQNPRYQVTQFGKPVTLSCSQTLNHNVMYWYQQKSSQAPKLLFHYYDKDFNNEADTPDNFQSRRPNTSFCFLDIRSPGLGDTAMYLCATSLPTPYNEQFFGPGTRLTVL.